The 6 T cell receptor beta chains in this list originate from one sample, sequenced in a study of regulatory T cells in long-lasting Graves disease. TCR beta libraries were built with iRepertoire HTBI primers and Arm-PCR of CDR3 regions. TCRdb called the multiplex PCR reads again in MiXCR, with one record for every CDR3 protein. The data contain over 450,000 distinct CDR3 sequences, around 11% of them seen just once; the ten biggest clones take up 8% to 10%. The sample's time point: newly diagnosed GD, antithyroid drugs for less than 3 months. The TCR library was made from RNA extracted from PBMCs. The sample was also reused in another study, on T cells in Graves' hyperthyroidism and ophthalmopathy.

Sample: peripheral blood mononuclear cells (PBMCs), taken at new diagnosis, from a patient treated with antithyroid drugs. The receptors stem from a woman in her 30s with Graves disease.

This clonotype was seen ten or more times. CDR3 bases: TGCAGTGCTAAGGGAAAGGGGTATGCTGGAAACACCATATATTTT. Protein product: CSAKGKGYAGNTIYF. The chain combines TRBV20-1 with TRBJ1-3, with a tentative D call TRBD1 (5 bases). Germline assignment: CDR1 DFQATT and CDR2 SNEGSKA (reference sequence). CDR3 length: 15 amino acids. V gave up 4 bases and J gave up 2 bases, with 15 bases separating them.

This clonotype was detected many times. The rearrangement links TRBV7-9 to TRBJ2-2; no clear D. CDR1 and CDR2 (germline): SEHNR, FQNEAQ (reference sequence). Trimming removed 2 bases at V and 4 bases at J, with 2 bases between. The CDR3 is 12 residues long. This chain's CDR3 is CASSLTTGELFF. CDR3 coding DNA: TGTGCCAGCAGCTTAACCACCGGGGAGCTGTTTTTT.

This clonotype has a handful of counts. The genes are TRBV12-3 or TRBV12-4 and TRBJ2-1; D is uncertain. The CDR3 covers 13 residues. The V end lost 3 bases, the J end lost 3 bases, and 6 bases lay between the germline ends. CDR3: CASSFGFYNEQFF. The CDR3 bases are TGTGCCAGCAGTTTCGGCTTCTACAATGAGCAGTTCTTC.

This chain links TRBV9 with TRBJ1-2; maybe TRBD1 (6 bases). The V end was cut by 0 bases, the J end by 9 bases, with 12 bases between. Germline V gives CDR1 SGDLS, CDR2 YYNGEE. This CDR3 has 13 residues. DNA of the CDR3: TGTGCCAGCAGCGTAGACAGGGTGGGTAGCTACACCTTC. It specifies CASSVDRVGSYTF. The full variable domain, in which reference TRBV9 and TRBJ1-2 provide the parts outside the CDR3, is DSGVTQTPKHLITATGQRVTLRCSPRSGDLSVYWYQQSLDQGLQFLIQYYNGEERAKGNILERFSAQQFPDLHSELNLSSLELGDSALYFCASSVDRVGSYTFGSGTRLTVV.

A remark on this clonotype: At one of its ends the junction is not consistent with the germline gene, which may arise from a read error. The chain has TRBV30 and TRBJ1-2; D gene unclear. The CDR3 contains 14 residues. Germline V gene lookup returns CDR1 GTSNPN and CDR2 SVGIG (reference sequence). DNA of the CDR3: TGTGCCTGGAGTAGACGGATGAGCCTCTATGGCTACGCCTTC. This codes for CAWSRRMSLYGYAF. Complete variable domain (other parts from reference TRBV30 and TRBJ1-2): SQTIHQWPATLVQPVGSPLSLECTVEGTSNPNLYWYRQAAGRGLQLLFYSVGIGQISSEVPQNLSASRPQDRQFILSSKKLLLSDSGFYLCAWSRRMSLYGYAFGSGTRLTVV.

With regard to this clonotype: This likely comes from a read error, as the CDR3 has no conserved phenylalanine or tryptophan at its end. The rearrangement links TRBV20-1 to TRBJ2-3, with D possibly TRBD2 on 6 matching bases. The CDR3 consists of 15 residues. Trimming shortened V by 7 bases and J by 9 bases, and 26 bases separated the two germline ends. The germline V gene has CDR1 DFQATT and CDR2 SNEGSKA (reference sequence). DNA of the CDR3: TGCAGTGTACGTAGTAGGGCTAGCGAGATTCGGACGCAGTATTTG. The encoded protein is CSVRSRASEIRTQYL.